Following are 4 T cell receptor beta chains from one sample sequenced in a study of T cells expressing NK-cell markers. TCRdb reprocessed the 5' RACE reads and keeps a single row for each CDR3 protein, giving no DNA. This table lists roughly 380,000 distinct CDR3 sequences. The sample comprised blood T cells: a sorted CD56 or NKG2C T cell subset, CD4+ or CD8+ T cells, or bulk PBMC T cells (not recorded which). Receptor source: a man aged 18-70 years in good health.

The rearrangement uses TRBV7-6 and TRBJ2-3; the D call from TCRdb, TRBD2, cannot be confirmed without DNA. Germline V gives CDR1 SGHVS, CDR2 FNYEAQ. CDR3 length equals 17 residues. The CDR3 sequence: CASSPLAGGVSTDTQYF.

The chain combines TRBV5-1 with TRBJ2-1; with no DNA, the TCRdb D assignment of TRBD1 cannot be verified. The CDR3 has 14 residues. Germline values: CDR1 SGHRS, CDR2 YFSETQ. The CDR3 region is CASSLEGVNNEQFF.

The chain couples TRBV6-1 to TRBJ2-5; the D call of TRBD2 rests on TCRdb alone, since no DNA is present to check it. Germline CDR1 reads MNHNS; CDR2 reads SASEGT. The CDR3 covers 13 residues. The CDR3 protein is CASSLPNGKTQYF.

CDR3 loop: CASTRAASYNEQFF. V is TRBV3-1 and J is TRBJ2-1; TCRdb indicates TRBD2, and absent DNA this call remains unverified. The CDR3 covers 14 residues. Per germline, CDR1 LGHDT and CDR2 YNNKEL (reference sequence).